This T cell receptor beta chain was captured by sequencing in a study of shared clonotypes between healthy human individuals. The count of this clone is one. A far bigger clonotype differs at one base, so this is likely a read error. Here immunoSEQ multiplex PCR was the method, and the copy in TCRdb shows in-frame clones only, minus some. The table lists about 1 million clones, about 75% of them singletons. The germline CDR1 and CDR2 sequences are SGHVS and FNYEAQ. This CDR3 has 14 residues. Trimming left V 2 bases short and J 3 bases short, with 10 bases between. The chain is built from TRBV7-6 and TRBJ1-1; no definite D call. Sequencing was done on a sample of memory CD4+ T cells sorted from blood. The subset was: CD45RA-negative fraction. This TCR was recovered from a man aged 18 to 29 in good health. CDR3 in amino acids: CASSLRVEDTEAFF. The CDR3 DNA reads TGTGCCAGCAGCTTAAGGGTTGAGGACACTGAAGCTTTCTTT. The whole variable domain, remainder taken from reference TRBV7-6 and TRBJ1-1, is GAGVSQSPRYKVTKRGQDVALRCDPISGHVSLYWYRQALGQGPEFLTYFNYEAQQDKSGLPNDRFSAERPEGSISTLTIQRTEQRDSAMYRCASSLRVEDTEAFFGQGTRLTVV.